A selection of T cell receptor beta chains follows, all from one sample in a study of blood T cell repertoires in COVID-19. The protocol was immunoSEQ multiplex PCR, while the TCRdb copy is restricted to in-frame clones and leaves out a portion. The table shows roughly 300,000 clones, with nearly 90% occurring only once. Sequenced: PBMCs or T cells enriched from blood (not recorded which). Every receptor here comes from a woman under 40 who had recovered from COVID-19. The CDR3 runs from the conserved cysteine through the conserved F or W. A D gene is named only where the DNA matches it firmly. Clone size is stated in some rows and not others, as once, few, many or a class when expanded.

J,size,V,D,CDR3,DNA
TRBJ1-4,.,TRBV9,TRBD1,CASSPGTGVLATNEKLFF,TGTGCCAGCAGCCCCGGGACAGGAGTCCTTGCAACTAATGAAAAACTGTTTTTT
TRBJ2-3,.,TRBV27,.,CASSFRGTDTQYF,TGTGCCAGCAGTTTCAGGGGAACAGATACGCAGTATTTT
TRBJ1-2,.,TRBV5-1,.,CASSLAWEDGYTF,TGCGCCAGCAGCTTGGCGTGGGAGGATGGCTACACCTTC
TRBJ1-1,once,TRBV10-3,.,CAISKTGGLEAFF,TGTGCCATCAGCAAGACGGGGGGGCTCGAAGCTTTCTTT
TRBJ1-1,.,TRBV7-3,.,CASSLDSYTEAFF,TGTGCCAGCAGCTTGGACAGTTACACTGAAGCTTTCTTT
TRBJ2-6,.,TRBV29-1,.,CSVGGTGANVLTF,TGCAGCGTTGGCGGAACCGGGGCCAACGTCCTGACTTTC
TRBJ2-2,once,TRBV19,.,CASRQSTGELFF,TGTGCCAGTAGACAGAGCACCGGGGAGCTGTTTTTT
TRBJ2-7,.,TRBV6-1,TRBD2,CASSELGEGYF,TGTGCCAGCAGTGAATTAGGGGAGGGGTACTTC
TRBJ2-3,.,TRBV7-8,.,CASSIRTVTDTQYF,TGTGCCAGCAGCATAAGGACAGTTACAGATACGCAGTATTTT
TRBJ2-1,.,TRBV5-1,.,CASSLGSRPHSYNEQFF,TGCGCCAGCAGCCTGGGGAGTAGGCCCCACTCCTACAATGAGCAGTTCTTC
TRBJ1-2,.,TRBV5-4,.,CASSRPPGGYGYTF,TGTGCCAGCAGCCGCCCCCCCGGGGGGTATGGCTACACCTTC
TRBJ1-4,once,TRBV2,TRBD1,CASTGQTGDVKLFF,TGTGCCAGCACCGGACAAACAGGGGACGTTAAACTGTTTTTT
TRBJ1-4,once,TRBV6-1,.,CASSDIGGLGEKLFF,TGTGCCAGCAGTGATATCGGGGGGCTAGGCGAAAAACTGTTTTTT
TRBJ2-6,.,TRBV4-2,.,CASSQFGGPTSGANVLTF,TGTGCCAGCAGCCAATTCGGGGGACCTACCTCTGGGGCCAACGTCCTGACTTTC
TRBJ2-7,.,TRBV6-5,.,CASSYFGGAVEQYF,TGTGCCAGCAGTTATTTTGGGGGGGCGGTCGAGCAGTACTTC
TRBJ2-7,.,TRBV28,TRBD1,CASSLGQGVYEQYF,TGTGCCAGCAGTTTAGGGCAGGGGGTCTACGAGCAGTACTTC